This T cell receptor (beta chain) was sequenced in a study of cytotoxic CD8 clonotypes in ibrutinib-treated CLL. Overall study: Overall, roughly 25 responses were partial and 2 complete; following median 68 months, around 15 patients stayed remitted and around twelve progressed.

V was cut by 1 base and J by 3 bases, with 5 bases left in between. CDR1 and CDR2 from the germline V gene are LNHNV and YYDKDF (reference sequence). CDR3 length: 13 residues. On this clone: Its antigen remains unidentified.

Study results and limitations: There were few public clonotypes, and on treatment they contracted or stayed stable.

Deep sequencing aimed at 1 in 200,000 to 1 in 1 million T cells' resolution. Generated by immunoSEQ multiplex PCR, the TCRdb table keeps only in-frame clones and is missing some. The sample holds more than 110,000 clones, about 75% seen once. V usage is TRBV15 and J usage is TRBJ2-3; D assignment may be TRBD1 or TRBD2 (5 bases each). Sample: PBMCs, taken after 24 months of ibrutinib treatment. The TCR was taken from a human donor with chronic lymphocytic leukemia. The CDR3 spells CATSRGGTDTQYF. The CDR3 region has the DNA TGTGCCACCAGCAGAGGGGGGACAGATACGCAGTATTTT. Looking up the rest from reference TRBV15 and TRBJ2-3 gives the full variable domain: DAMVIQNPRYQVTQFGKPVTLSCSQTLNHNVMYWYQQKSSQAPKLLFHYYDKDFNNEADTPDNFQSRRPNTSFCFLDIRSPGLGDTAMYLCATSRGGTDTQYFGPGTRLTVL.